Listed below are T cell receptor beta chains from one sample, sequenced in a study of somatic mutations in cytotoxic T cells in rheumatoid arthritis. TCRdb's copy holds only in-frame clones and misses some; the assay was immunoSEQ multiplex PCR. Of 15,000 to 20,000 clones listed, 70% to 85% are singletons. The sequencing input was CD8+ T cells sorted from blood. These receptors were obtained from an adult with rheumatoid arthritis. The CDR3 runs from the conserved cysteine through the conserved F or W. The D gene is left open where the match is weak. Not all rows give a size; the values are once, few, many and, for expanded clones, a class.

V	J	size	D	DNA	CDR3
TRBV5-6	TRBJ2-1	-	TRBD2	TGTGCCAGCAGCCCCTGGGGGGGTGGGTCCTACAATGAGCAGTTCTTC	CASSPWGGGSYNEQFF
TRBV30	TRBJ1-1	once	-	TGTGCCTGGAGTGTGGGACATAATACTGAAGCTTTCTTT	CAWSVGHNTEAFF
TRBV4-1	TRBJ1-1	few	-	TGCGCCAGCAGCCAGGGTTCTGAAGCTTTCTTT	CASSQGSEAFF
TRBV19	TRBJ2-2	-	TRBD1	TGTGCCAGTAGTTCTACAGGGGTCCCCGGGGAGCTGTTTTTT	CASSSTGVPGELFF
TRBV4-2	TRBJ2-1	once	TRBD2	TGTGCCAGCAGCCAGATTGGGGGACTAGCATTGAACAATGAGCAGTTCTTC	CASSQIGGLALNNEQFF
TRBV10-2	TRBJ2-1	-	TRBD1	TGCGCCAGCAGGGGACAGGGCTACAATGAGCAGTTCTTC	CASRGQGYNEQFF
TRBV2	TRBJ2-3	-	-	TGTGCCAGCAGGCCTTGGGGGCGGGATAAGGATACGCAGTATTTT	CASRPWGRDKDTQYF
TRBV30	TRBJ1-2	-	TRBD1	TGTGCCTGGAGGCTGGATTCGCAGGGGGGTGGCTACACCTTC	CAWRLDSQGGGYTF
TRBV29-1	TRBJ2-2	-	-	TGCAGCGTACTTCATCCGGGGTTTCGGGAGCTGTTTTTT	CSVLHPGFRELFF
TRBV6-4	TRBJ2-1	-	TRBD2	TGTGCCAGCAGTGACGGGCGGGAGGCTTCCAATGAGCAGTTCTTC	CASSDGREASNEQFF
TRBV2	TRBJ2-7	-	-	TGTGCCAGCAGTGATGGCACGGTTTTTTCTTACGAGCAGTACTTC	CASSDGTVFSYEQYF
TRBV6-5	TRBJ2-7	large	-	TGTGCCAGCAGCCCCCCTTCCTACGAGCAGTACTTC	CASSPPSYEQYF
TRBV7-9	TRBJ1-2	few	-	TGTGCCAGCAGGGAGCGGGGAATGAGCTATGGCTACACCTTC	CASRERGMSYGYTF
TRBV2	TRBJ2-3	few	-	TGTGCCAGCAGTGATCCCCCTATAGCGAAACTCCAGGATACGCAGTATTTT	CASSDPPIAKLQDTQYF
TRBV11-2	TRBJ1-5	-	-	TGTGCCAGCAGCTTAGGGCGGAGTCAGCCCCAGCATTTT	CASSLGRSQPQHF
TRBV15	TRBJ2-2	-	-	TGTGCCACCAGCAGGCGAGGCCCCGGGGAGCTGTTTTTT	CATSRRGPGELFF
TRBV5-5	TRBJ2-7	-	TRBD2	TGTGCCAGCAGCCTCGGGACTAGCGCGGCCTACGAGCAGTACTTC	CASSLGTSAAYEQYF
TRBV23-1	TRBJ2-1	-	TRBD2	TGCGCCAGCAGTCTTAGCGGGGTAGAGCAGTTCTTC	CASSLSGVEQFF
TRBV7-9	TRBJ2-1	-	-	TGTGCCAGCAGCTTAGGGGGGGCAGATGAGCAGTTCTTC	CASSLGGADEQFF
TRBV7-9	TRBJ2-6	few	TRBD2	TGTGCCAGCAGCTTAGCGGGAGGGAACTCTGGGGCCAACGTCCTGACTTTC	CASSLAGGNSGANVLTF
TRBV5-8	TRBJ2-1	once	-	TGTGCCAGCAGCTTGGGCGAGTGGTCCTACAATGAGCAGTTCTTC	CASSLGEWSYNEQFF
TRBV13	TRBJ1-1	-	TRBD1	TGTGCCAGCAGCCAAGGGGGCCCTGAAGCTTTCTTT	CASSQGGPEAFF
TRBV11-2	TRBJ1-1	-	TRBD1	TGTGCCAGCAGCTCGTGGGACAGGGACTTGAACACTGAAGCTTTCTTT	CASSSWDRDLNTEAFF
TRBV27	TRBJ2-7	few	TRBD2	TGTGCCAGCAGTCTACTAGCGGGAGGGTCCTACGAGCAGTACTTC	CASSLLAGGSYEQYF
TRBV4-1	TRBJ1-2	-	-	TGCGCCAGCAGCCCGTCAAGTATCCGGGGTGGAGGCTACACCTTC	CASSPSSIRGGGYTF
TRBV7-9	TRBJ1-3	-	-	TGTGCCAGCAGCTCGGAACGGACGTATGGAAACACCATATATTTT	CASSSERTYGNTIYF
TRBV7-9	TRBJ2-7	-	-	TGTGCCAGCAGCTTAAGAGGGGTCTACGAGCAGTACTTC	CASSLRGVYEQYF
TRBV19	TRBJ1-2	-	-	TGTGCCAGTTCACAGGACGCGGCTCGGGGGGGCTACACCTTC	CASSQDAARGGYTF
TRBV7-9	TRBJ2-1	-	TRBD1	TGTGCCAGCAGCTGGCCACTGACAGGGCAGCAGTTCTTC	CASSWPLTGQQFF
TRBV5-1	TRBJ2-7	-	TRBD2	TGCGCCAGCAGCTCCGCGGCGGGGGCCTACGAGCAGTACTTC	CASSSAAGAYEQYF
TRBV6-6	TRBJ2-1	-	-	TGTGCCAGCAGGAGTGACTACAATGAGCAGTTCTTC	CASRSDYNEQFF
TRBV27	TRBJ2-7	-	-	TGTGCCAGCAGTCCACTTAGCGGAGAGCAGTACTTC	CASSPLSGEQYF
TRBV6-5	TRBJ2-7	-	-	TGTGCCAGCAGTTTCAGACCCTCCTACGAGCAGTACTTC	CASSFRPSYEQYF
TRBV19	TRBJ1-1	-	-	TGTGCCAGTAGTCTAACAGGGAAGAACACTGAAGCTTTCTTT	CASSLTGKNTEAFF
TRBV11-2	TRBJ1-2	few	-	TGTGCCAGCAGCATAACCGGGGCTAACTATGGCTACACCTTC	CASSITGANYGYTF
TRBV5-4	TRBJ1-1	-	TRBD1	TGTGCCAGCAGACCCGACAGGGGGAACACTGAAGCTTTCTTT	CASRPDRGNTEAFF
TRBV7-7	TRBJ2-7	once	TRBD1	TGTGCTAGCAGCCCTTCCGGGACAGGGGACGAGCAGTACTTC	CASSPSGTGDEQYF
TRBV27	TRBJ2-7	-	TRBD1	TGTGCCAGCAGTTCCCGGACAGGGAAGTCTTCCTACGAGCAGTACTTC	CASSSRTGKSSYEQYF
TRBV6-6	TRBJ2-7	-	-	TGTGCCAGCAGTTACGGAGCAGCCTACGAGCAGTACTTC	CASSYGAAYEQYF
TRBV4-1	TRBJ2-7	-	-	TGCGCCAGCAGCCAAGATAAGGCCGCGGACTACGAGCAGTACTTC	CASSQDKAADYEQYF